Listed here are 30 T cell receptor beta chains from one sample, sequenced in a study of T cells in Graves' hyperthyroidism and ophthalmopathy. It was RNA transcripts that yielded the amplified TCR beta CDR3 regions. The study used the HTBI primer set for a first-round RT-PCR of the TCR CDR3. TCRdb re-derived calls from the multiplex PCR reads in MiXCR, one entry per CDR3 protein. The sample carries about 380,000 distinct CDR3 sequences, about a fifth recorded once. The source material was blood. All receptors derive from a man in his late teens or twenties with Graves' ophthalmopathy.

The table lists this clonotype with a few counts. The chain joins TRBV11-2 to TRBJ2-5, with TRBD2 identical over 12 bases. The V gene's germline CDR1 is SGHAT and CDR2 FQNNGV. After removal of 0 bases from V and 5 bases from J, the junction contained 7 bases not matched to a gene. The CDR3 runs to 17 residues. The CDR3 nucleotides read TGTGCCAGCAGCTTAGATTGGCTAGCGGGGGGGCGGGAGACCCAGTACTTC. Protein product: CASSLDWLAGGRETQYF.

This chain joins TRBV12-3 or TRBV12-4 and TRBJ1-1, with D possibly TRBD1 on 6 matching bases. The CDR3 sequence is 13 residues long. V was clipped by 5 bases and J by 3 bases, with 10 bases between them. The CDR3 coding sequence is TGTGCCAGCAGTAATCAGGGGTACACTGAAGCTTTCTTT. This translates into CASSNQGYTEAFF.

This clonotype has just a few counts. This chain joins TRBV6-1 and TRBJ1-2, with D possibly TRBD1 on 5 matching bases. Trimming cost V 4 bases and J 2 bases, with 20 bases left between them. This CDR3 has 17 residues. Germline V CDR1 and CDR2: MNHNS, SASEGT. The CDR3 is CASSVLTDSYENYGYTF. The DNA of the CDR3 is TGTGCCAGCAGTGTATTAACTGACAGTTACGAAAACTATGGCTACACCTTC.

The chain uses TRBV28 and TRBJ2-1; 9 bases line up with TRBD2. V trimming: 5 bases; J trimming: 7 bases; junction bases outside the gene matches: 15. Germline V lookup: CDR1 MDHEN, CDR2 SYDVKM. This CDR3 region has 17 residues. CDR3 sequence reads: CASSPFPAGGPPNEQFF. DNA for the CDR3: TGTGCCAGCAGTCCTTTCCCAGCGGGAGGCCCACCTAATGAGCAGTTCTTC.

The chain carries TRBV6-9 and TRBJ1-5, with D perhaps matching TRBD1 (5 bases). This CDR3 contains 15 residues. Deletions cut 4 bases from V and 3 bases from J, with 13 bases between. Germline V gene sequence: CDR1 MNHGY, CDR2 SVAAGI. CDR3 protein: CASSSGRDPNQPQHF. The CDR3, as DNA: TGTGCCAGCAGTTCCGGCCGGGACCCCAATCAGCCCCAGCATTTT.

This clonotype was observed many times. The V and J genes are TRBV11-1 and TRBJ2-5; possibly TRBD2 for D (5 bases). The CDR3 contains 13 residues. Trimming left V 5 bases short and J 4 bases short, with 11 bases between. Germline V gene data show CDR1 as SGHAT and CDR2 as FQDESV (reference sequence). The CDR3 DNA sequence: TGTGCCAGCAGCGCAGCGGTAGGAGAGACCCAGTACTTC. Translating it yields CASSAAVGETQYF. Full variable domain (remainder filled in from reference TRBV11-1 and TRBJ2-5): EAEVAQSPRYKITEKSQAVAFWCDPISGHATLYWYRQILGQGPELLVQFQDESVVDDSQLPKDRFSAERLKGVDSTLKIQPAELGDSAMYLCASSAAVGETQYFGPGTRLLVL.

This chain connects TRBV5-1 to TRBJ1-5, with TRBD1 matching over 9 bases. Germline CDR1 SGHRS, CDR2 YFSETQ. J lost 5 bases, V lost 2 bases, and 5 bases had no gene match. The CDR3 consists of 15 residues. The CDR3: CASSLTGGADQPQHF. In DNA, the CDR3 is TGCGCCAGCAGCTTAACAGGGGGCGCTGATCAGCCCCAGCATTTT.

The table lists this clonotype with a few counts. The CDR3 reads CASSVLWGGIFYEQFF. In nucleotides, the CDR3 is TGTGCCAGTAGTGTTCTCTGGGGAGGGATCTTCTATGAGCAGTTCTTC. This rearrangement joins TRBV19 to TRBJ2-1; 7 positions agree with TRBD2. The V gene's germline CDR1 is LNHDA and CDR2 SQIVND (reference sequence). The CDR3 covers 16 residues. The trim removed 5 bases at V and 8 bases at J, leaving 15 bases unmatched.

Turning to this clonotype: This clone may be a read error of a much larger clone one base away. This chain joins TRBV7-9 and TRBJ1-2, with unresolved D. The CDR3 extends over 14 amino acids. Germline V gene sequence: CDR1 SEHNR, CDR2 FQNEAQ (reference sequence). CDR3 nucleotide sequence: TGTGCCAGCAGCTTAGCGAGCAGCAACTATGGCCACACCTTC. Amino acids: CASSLASSNYGHTF.

The table lists this clonotype with a few counts. This chain joins TRBV5-4 and TRBJ2-7; 7 positions match TRBD2. Trimming cost V 0 bases and J 6 bases; bases outside gene matches: 3. CDR3 size: 13 residues. The germline V gene has CDR1 SGHNT and CDR2 YYREEE (reference sequence). CDR3 nucleotides: TGTGCCAGCAGCTTGGATGCGGGGGTCGAGCAGTACTTC. Translation: CASSLDAGVEQYF.

This clonotype was seen ten or more times. The chain uses TRBV2 and TRBJ1-2; D unclear. CDR3 length: 12 residues. V shed 8 bases and J shed 3 bases, with 10 bases lying between them. The germline V gene encodes CDR1 SNHLY and CDR2 FYNNEI. CDR3 nucleotides: TGTGCCAGCCCGCGCGGGGACTATGGCTACACCTTC. This translates into CASPRGDYGYTF.

Many counts were recorded for this clonotype. The J gene is TRBJ1-3, the V gene TRBV5-1; 9 nucleotides match TRBD1. CDR1 is SGHRS, CDR2 YFSETQ, per germline. The CDR3 totals 15 residues. Trimming removed 5 bases from V and 2 bases from J; junction bases left unmatched: 5. CDR3 region: CASSTGGLAGNTIYF. CDR3 DNA sequence: TGCGCCAGCAGTACAGGGGGCTTGGCTGGAAACACCATATATTTT.

This clonotype occurred many times. The rearrangement links TRBV6-1 to TRBJ2-7; D may be TRBD2 (7 bases). The germline V gene has CDR1 MNHNS and CDR2 SASEGT. Deletions cut 4 bases from V and 0 bases from J, with 13 bases between. This CDR3 is built from 15 residues. The CDR3 DNA follows: TGTGCCAGCAGTGGTGTGGGGGGGGCCTCCTACGAGCAGTACTTC. This translates into CASSGVGGASYEQYF.

This clonotype was observed many times. The chain couples TRBV11-2 to TRBJ2-7; D unclear. The CDR3 extends over 13 amino acids. V was trimmed by 3 bases and J by 6 bases, leaving 12 bases between them. Germline CDR1 and CDR2: SGHAT and FQNNGV. CDR3 in DNA: TGTGCCAGCAGCTTCGGACCCGTGGGCGAGCAGTACTTC. This translates into CASSFGPVGEQYF.

Concerning this clonotype: This clone may be a read error of a much larger clone one base away. The J gene is TRBJ1-4, the V gene TRBV10-3; 7 bases fit TRBD1. This CDR3 is built from 13 residues. CDR1 and CDR2 from the germline V gene are ENHRY and SYGVKD. Trimming cost V 11 bases and J 10 bases; bases outside gene matches: 13. CDR3 DNA sequence: TGTGCCTCAAGGAAGCAGGGGGTAGGAAAACTGTTTTTT. Its translation: CASRKQGVGKLFF.

The chain employs TRBV9 and TRBJ1-1; D is possibly TRBD1 (5 bases). The ends were cut back, 0 bases at V and 6 bases at J, with 15 bases in the middle. Germline assignment: CDR1 SGDLS and CDR2 YYNGEE. The CDR3 loop spans 15 amino acids. DNA of the CDR3: TGTGCCAGCAGCGTAGAAGTGGGGCTGAGCGCTGAAGCTTTCTTT. Translated, it gives CASSVEVGLSAEAFF. Combining the CDR3 with reference TRBV9 and TRBJ1-1 gives the whole variable domain DSGVTQTPKHLITATGQRVTLRCSPRSGDLSVYWYQQSLDQGLQFLIQYYNGEERAKGNILERFSAQQFPDLHSELNLSSLELGDSALYFCASSVEVGLSAEAFFGQGTRLTVV.

This clonotype was recorded many times. V is TRBV20-1 and J is TRBJ1-1; D gene unclear. The germline V gene encodes CDR1 DFQATT and CDR2 SNEGSKA (reference sequence). This CDR3 is built from 11 residues. V was pared by 1 base and J by 7 bases, with 7 bases between. The CDR3 DNA reads TGCAGTGCTAGAGGGGATTTTGAAGCTTTCTTT. Its translation is CSARGDFEAFF.

This chain uses TRBV5-5 with TRBJ2-5, with 7 bases matching TRBD1. The ends lost 5 bases at V and 1 base at J; junction bases unmatched: 2. From germline, CDR1 is SGHKS and CDR2 YYEKEE (reference sequence). The CDR3 length is 13 residues. The chain's CDR3 is CASRWTGQETQYF. The CDR3 DNA is TGTGCCAGCAGGTGGACAGGCCAAGAGACCCAGTACTTC.

The V and J genes are TRBV20-1 and TRBJ2-7; 8 bases match TRBD2. J lost 11 bases, V lost 3 bases, and 18 bases had no gene match. The CDR3 consists of 15 residues. Germline V lookup: CDR1 DFQATT, CDR2 SNEGSKA (reference sequence). CDR3: CSASGSAGDPREEYF. The CDR3 region has the DNA TGCAGTGCTAGCGGGTCAGCGGGGGACCCGAGGGAGGAGTACTTC.

The table lists this clonotype with many counts. For the CDR3, the DNA is TGTGCCAGCAGTTACCACCCACTCGCCTACGAGCAGTACTTC. Amino acids: CASSYHPLAYEQYF. The rearrangement links TRBV6-2 or TRBV6-3 to TRBJ2-7; D uncertain. The CDR3 runs 14 residues. The germline CDR1 and CDR2 sequences are MNHEY and SVGEGT. The V end was cut by 2 bases, the J end by 2 bases, with 10 bases between.

This clonotype was seen at least ten times. The chain combines TRBV6-5 with TRBJ1-1, with D hard to call. The V end was cut by 0 bases, the J end by 4 bases, with 12 bases between. The germline gives CDR1 MNHEY, CDR2 SVGAGI. The CDR3 runs 15 residues. This chain's CDR3 is CASSYSKGGGTEAFF. In DNA form, the CDR3 reads TGTGCCAGCAGTTACTCGAAGGGTGGTGGCACTGAAGCTTTCTTT.

V and J are TRBV20-1 and TRBJ2-7; D unclear. Germline V gene lookup returns CDR1 DFQATT and CDR2 SNEGSKA (reference sequence). The CDR3 has 12 residues. With 3 bases removed from V and 5 bases from J, the gap between germline ends came to 11 bases. DNA for the CDR3: TGCAGTGCTAGTCGGAAGTCTGACGAGCAGTACTTC. Translating it yields CSASRKSDEQYF.

This clonotype has ten or more counts. The chain is built from TRBV12-3 or TRBV12-4 and TRBJ2-7, with 8 bases fitting TRBD1. V lost 2 bases, J lost 4 bases, and 7 bases stayed unmatched. The CDR3 has 15 residues. This CDR3 is CASSLSTGVRYEQYF. Written as DNA, the CDR3 is TGTGCCAGCAGTTTATCGACAGGGGTAAGGTACGAGCAGTACTTC.

The chain carries TRBV7-2 and TRBJ1-3; no reliable D call. V gave up 4 bases and J gave up 2 bases, with 9 bases separating them. The CDR3 is 14 amino acids. Germline CDR1 and CDR2: SGHTA and FQGNSA. The CDR3 loop is CASSSEGPGNTIYF. DNA of the CDR3: TGTGCCAGCAGCTCCGAAGGGCCTGGAAACACCATATATTTT. Looking up the rest from reference TRBV7-2 and TRBJ1-3 gives the full variable domain: GAGVSQSPSNKVTEKGKDVELRCDPISGHTALYWYRQSLGQGLEFLIYFQGNSAPDKSGLPSDRFSAERTGGSVSTLTIQRTQQEDSAVYLCASSSEGPGNTIYFGEGSWLTVV.

The chain joins TRBV12-3 or TRBV12-4 to TRBJ2-5; TRBD2 matches 13 bases. Trimming at V came to 6 bases and at J to 4 bases, leaving 8 bases not matched to a gene. The CDR3 is made up of 16 amino acids. The CDR3 is CASSWTSGGRTETQYF. CDR3 coding DNA: TGTGCCAGCAGCTGGACTAGCGGGGGTAGGACAGAGACCCAGTACTTC.

This clonotype was seen at least ten times. This chain uses TRBV9 with TRBJ1-1; no definite D call. The length of the CDR3 is 14 residues. Germline V gives CDR1 SGDLS, CDR2 YYNGEE. V was clipped by 0 bases and J by 1 base, with 7 bases between them. In DNA form, the CDR3 reads TGTGCCAGCAGCGTAGAATTGGAGAACACTGAAGCTTTCTTT. Translating gives CASSVELENTEAFF.

The chain recombines TRBV13 with TRBJ1-1; 11 nucleotides align to TRBD1. Germline CDR1 PRHDT, CDR2 FYEKMQ (reference sequence). The CDR3 spans 13 residues. The ends lost 5 bases at V and 7 bases at J; junction bases unmatched: 3. CDR3 coding DNA: TGTGCCAGCAGCGGGGACAGGGGGAATGAAGCTTTCTTT. Translated, it gives CASSGDRGNEAFF.

This clonotype came up many times. The rearrangement joins TRBV3-1 to TRBJ1-2, with D hard to call. With 4 bases removed from V and 0 bases from J, the gap between germline ends came to 12 bases. Per the germline V gene, CDR1 is LGHDT and CDR2 is YNNKEL (reference sequence). This CDR3 is 15 amino acids long. The DNA for the CDR3 is TGTGCCAGCAGCCCCACACAGACTACTAACTATGGCTACACCTTC. This translates into CASSPTQTTNYGYTF.

The count of this clonotype is one. The chain is built from TRBV2 and TRBJ2-7; TRBD2 matches 11 bases. CDR1 SNHLY and CDR2 FYNNEI come from the germline V gene. The length of the CDR3 is 14 residues. Germline trimming cut 7 bases from V and 3 bases from J; bases unmatched to any gene: 5. CDR3 in amino acids: CASMLAGGNYEQYF. The DNA of the CDR3 is TGTGCCAGCATGTTAGCGGGGGGGAACTACGAGCAGTACTTC.

This clonotype showed up many times. The rearrangement uses TRBV12-3 or TRBV12-4 and TRBJ2-2; D is possibly TRBD2 (6 bases). The CDR3 is made up of 16 amino acids. V was clipped by 1 base and J by 6 bases, with 15 bases between them. This chain's CDR3 is CASSLGDSPGPGELFF. The CDR3 DNA reads TGTGCCAGCAGTTTAGGGGACTCGCCAGGTCCCGGGGAGCTGTTTTTT.